The rows below give T cell receptor beta chains drawn from one sample of a study of cytomegalovirus exposure and HLA in healthy donors. The method was immunoSEQ multiplex PCR; TCRdb's version includes in-frame clones alone and lacks a portion of them. The sample holds fewer than 250,000 clones, approximately 80% seen once. The sequencing input was PBMCs. The source of these receptors is a woman in her thirties in good health and CMV-seropositive. CDR3s include the opening cysteine and the closing phenylalanine or tryptophan. The D gene is left open where the match is weak. Clone size is not always given. Where it is, it says once, few, many or a class for expanded clones.

TRBJ2-7	TRBV4-3	NA	NA	TGCGCCAGCAGCCAAGATCGAACAGACTACGAGCAGTACTTC	CASSQDRTDYEQYF
TRBJ2-5	TRBV5-4	NA	NA	TGTGCCAGCAGCCCAGACAGGTGGGGGACCCAGTACTTC	CASSPDRWGTQYF
TRBJ2-7	TRBV11-3	TRBD2	NA	TGTGCCAGCAGTCGGTTCGGACTAGCGGGAGACAACGAGCAGTACTTC	CASSRFGLAGDNEQYF
TRBJ1-5	TRBV5-6	NA	NA	TGTGCCAGCAGCTTGGGGCACGGCAATCAGCCCCAGCATTTT	CASSLGHGNQPQHF
TRBJ1-1	TRBV5-6	NA	NA	TGTGCCAGCAGCTTGGTCCACAGTCCGAACACTGAAGCTTTCTTT	CASSLVHSPNTEAFF
TRBJ2-1	TRBV7-9	TRBD2	NA	TGTGCCAGCAGCTTAGCGTTCGGCGGGAGCCTCTACAATGAGCAGTTCTTC	CASSLAFGGSLYNEQFF
TRBJ1-2	TRBV4-3	NA	few	TGCGCCAGCAGCCAAGATCCCGACAGCACTTATGGCTACACCTTC	CASSQDPDSTYGYTF
TRBJ1-5	TRBV30	NA	NA	TGTGCCTGGAGTTCGGGCAGTTGGAGCTATAGCAATCAGCCCCAGCATTTT	CAWSSGSWSYSNQPQHF
TRBJ2-5	TRBV2	TRBD2	NA	TGTGCCAGCAGAGCCGGACTAGCGGGAGTAGGATGGGAGACCCAGTACTTC	CASRAGLAGVGWETQYF
TRBJ2-2	TRBV2	TRBD2	NA	TGTGCCAGCAGTATTCTAGCGGGAAACACCGGGGAGCTGTTTTTT	CASSILAGNTGELFF
TRBJ1-1	TRBV10-2	NA	NA	TGCGCCAGCAGTGTAGGCGCTGAAGCTTTCTTT	CASSVGAEAFF
TRBJ2-7	TRBV5-6	TRBD1	once	TGTGCCAGCAGCCTGGGACAGGGACTCTACGAGCAGTACTTC	CASSLGQGLYEQYF
TRBJ2-1	TRBV27	NA	NA	TGTGCCAGCAGTCCGGGGTCCTACAATGAGCAGTTCTTC	CASSPGSYNEQFF
TRBJ2-7	TRBV25-1	TRBD2	NA	TGTGCCAAATCCGATTTGGAGCGGGAGGGCCGAGACGAGCAGTACTTC	CAKSDLEREGRDEQYF
TRBJ2-7	TRBV19	NA	once	TGTGCCAGTTCTCTTACCGGACAGTCCTCCTACGAGCAGTACTTC	CASSLTGQSSYEQYF
TRBJ2-7	TRBV5-1	TRBD1	NA	TGCGCCAGCAGCTTGGCCTGGACAGGGGGCTCGTACGAGCAGTACTTC	CASSLAWTGGSYEQYF
TRBJ2-2	TRBV28	NA	few	TGTGCCAGCAGTTTATTCGGGCCCGGGGAGCTGTTTTTT	CASSLFGPGELFF
TRBJ2-2	TRBV5-1	TRBD1	NA	TGCGCCAGCAGCTACAGGACAGGCTCGAACACCGGGGAGCTGTTTTTT	CASSYRTGSNTGELFF
TRBJ2-5	TRBV7-6	TRBD2	NA	TGTGCCAGCAGCTCCATTCTAGCGGGAGGGGAGACCCAGTACTTC	CASSSILAGGETQYF
TRBJ1-1	TRBV29-1	NA	NA	TGCAGCGTTCTCAGGGGAAGTGAAGCTTTCTTT	CSVLRGSEAFF
TRBJ2-7	TRBV7-8	NA	NA	TGTGCCAGCAGCTTGACTGGAAAAGAGCAGTACTTC	CASSLTGKEQYF
TRBJ2-1	TRBV6-1	NA	NA	TGTGCCAGCAGTGGAACAGTGGTGTACAATGAGCAGTTCTTC	CASSGTVVYNEQFF
TRBJ2-7	TRBV10-3	TRBD1	NA	TGTGCCATCAGTGAGCTCTGGGGACAGTACGAGCAGTACTTC	CAISELWGQYEQYF
TRBJ1-5	TRBV6-1	NA	NA	TGTGCCAGCAGTGAAATCACAGGTAATCAGCCCCAGCATTTT	CASSEITGNQPQHF
TRBJ1-2	TRBV2	NA	few	TGTGCCAGCGGGGCAGGAAACTATGGCTACACCTTC	CASGAGNYGYTF
TRBJ1-3	TRBV15	NA	NA	TGTGCCACCAGCAGGGGCGAAGGACCCCGAAACACCATATATTTT	CATSRGEGPRNTIYF
TRBJ2-7	TRBV5-1	NA	NA	TGCGCCAGCAGCCCCCGGATGGCTCGGACCAATCTCATTCCCTACGAGCAGTACTTC	CASSPRMARTNLIPYEQYF
TRBJ2-5	TRBV7-2	NA	NA	TGTGCCAGCAGCTCCCGCCCGAGAGGGGACCAAGAGACCCAGTACTTC	CASSSRPRGDQETQYF
TRBJ2-1	TRBV9	NA	NA	TGTGCCAGCAGCGGAAGACAGACTGGCGGGGCCTACAATGAGCAGTTCTTC	CASSGRQTGGAYNEQFF
TRBJ1-2	TRBV5-8	NA	few	TGTGCCAGCAGCTTGGGGCATGACTATGGCTACACCTTC	CASSLGHDYGYTF
TRBJ2-7	TRBV6-5	TRBD1	NA	TGTGCCAGCAGTTCAGGGACAGGCTTGCCTACGGAGCAGTACTTC	CASSSGTGLPTEQYF
TRBJ2-3	TRBV11-3	TRBD2	NA	TGTGCCAGCAGCTTAGGGCTAGCGGGAGGAGTAGATACGCAGTATTTT	CASSLGLAGGVDTQYF
TRBJ2-1	TRBV2	NA	NA	TGTGCCAGCAGTGAAATGCCGGGAGTTGTGTACAATGAGCAGTTCTTC	CASSEMPGVVYNEQFF
TRBJ1-2	TRBV4-1	NA	NA	TGCGCCAGCTCCGAGAATCCAGGGGAAGTTTTCGGCTACACCTTC	CASSENPGEVFGYTF
TRBJ2-7	TRBV6-5	TRBD1	NA	TGTGCCAGCAGTTACGAGGGGGCCCCCTACGAGCAGTACTTC	CASSYEGAPYEQYF
TRBJ1-2	TRBV2	TRBD1	few	TGTGCCAGCAGTGAGCAGGGGGACTATGGCTACACCTTC	CASSEQGDYGYTF
TRBJ2-7	TRBV7-2	TRBD2	many	TGTGCCAGCAGCCGCCCCGGGACTAGCGGGCCGTACGAGCAGTACTTC	CASSRPGTSGPYEQYF
TRBJ2-7	TRBV29-1	NA	NA	TGCAGCGTTGCGTTCTCCTACGAGCAGTACTTC	CSVAFSYEQYF
TRBJ1-2	TRBV29-1	NA	NA	TGCAGCGTTGAAAAGAAGGGCTACACCTTC	CSVEKKGYTF
TRBJ2-7	TRBV27	TRBD1	NA	TGTGCCAGCAGGCCCCATCGAGGTAGGACAGGGGCCTACGAGCAGTACTTC	CASRPHRGRTGAYEQYF
TRBJ2-7	TRBV29-1	NA	NA	TGCAGCGTTGGATCATCTGGGGGTACCTACGAGCAGTACTTC	CSVGSSGGTYEQYF
TRBJ1-5	TRBV6-4	TRBD1	NA	TGTGCCAGCACTACCAGACAGGGGCGATACATTAGCAATCAGCCCCAGCATTTT	CASTTRQGRYISNQPQHF
TRBJ1-5	TRBV30	NA	NA	TGTGCCTGGAGTGTTCAGGGAGATCAGCCCCAGCATTTT	CAWSVQGDQPQHF
TRBJ1-4	TRBV4-3	NA	NA	TGCGCCAGCAGCCAAGATCGTAATGAAAAACTGTTTTTT	CASSQDRNEKLFF
TRBJ1-5	TRBV7-9	NA	NA	TGTGCCAGCAGCTTAGCAGGGAGTCAGCCCCAGCATTTT	CASSLAGSQPQHF
TRBJ2-3	TRBV29-1	NA	once	TGCAGCGTTGTCGGGGTGGGCAGGGCCGCAGATACGCAGTATTTT	CSVVGVGRAADTQYF
TRBJ2-3	TRBV5-3	TRBD1	once	TGTGCCAGAAGCCCCACCCGACAGGGGCGAAGCACAGATACGCAGTATTTT	CARSPTRQGRSTDTQYF
TRBJ2-2	TRBV9	TRBD1	NA	TGTGCCAGCAGCCTGGGACAGACAAACACCGGGGAGCTGTTTTTT	CASSLGQTNTGELFF
TRBJ1-2	TRBV4-3	NA	NA	TGCGCCAGCAGCCAAGATAGTATGCGGGGACGCAGATTAACCTACTATGGCTACACCTTC	CASSQDSMRGRRLTYYGYTF
TRBJ2-7	TRBV27	NA	NA	TGTGCCAGCAGTCGGGCCTACGAGCAGTACTTC	CASSRAYEQYF
TRBJ1-5	TRBV2	NA	NA	TGTGCCAGCAGTGTTAATCCAGGCAATCAGCCCCAGCATTTT	CASSVNPGNQPQHF
TRBJ2-7	TRBV28	NA	NA	TGTGCCAGCAGTGCCCCCGGGACGGACGTGGGCGAGCAGTACTTC	CASSAPGTDVGEQYF
TRBJ2-7	TRBV4-1	NA	NA	TGCGCCAGCAGCCGGCAAAGTACTGGGGACGAGCAGTACTTC	CASSRQSTGDEQYF